This T cell receptor (beta chain) was sequenced for a study of cytomegalovirus exposure and HLA in healthy donors. The PCR employed 60 Vbeta primers together with 13 Jbeta primers. Sequencing used immunoSEQ multiplex PCR; TCRdb keeps in-frame clones, though not all of them. The sample lists some 130,000 clones, roughly four fifths seen once, with about 11% in the top ten. The V gene lost 2 bases and the J gene lost 7 bases, with 9 bases spanning the gap. Per germline, CDR1 GTSNPN and CDR2 SVGIG (reference sequence). This CDR3 is built from 11 residues. Material: PBMCs. The chain couples TRBV30 to TRBJ2-7, with D hard to call. The receptor comes from a male donor in good health and CMV-seropositive. In nucleotides, the CDR3 is TGTGCCTGGAGTTCGGGTGGGGAGCAGTACTTC. Encoded protein: CAWSSGGEQYF.